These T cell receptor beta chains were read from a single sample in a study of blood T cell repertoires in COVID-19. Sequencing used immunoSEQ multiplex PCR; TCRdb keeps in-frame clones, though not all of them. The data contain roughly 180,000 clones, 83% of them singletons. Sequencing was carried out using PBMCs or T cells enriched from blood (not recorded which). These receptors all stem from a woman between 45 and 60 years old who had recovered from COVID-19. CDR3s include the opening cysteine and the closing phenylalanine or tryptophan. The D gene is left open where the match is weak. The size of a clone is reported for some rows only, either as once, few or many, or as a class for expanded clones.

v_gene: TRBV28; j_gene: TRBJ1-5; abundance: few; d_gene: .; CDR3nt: TGTGCCAGCACCCCCCGTGGGGCGGGCAATCAGCCCCAGCATTTT; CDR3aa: CASTPRGAGNQPQHF
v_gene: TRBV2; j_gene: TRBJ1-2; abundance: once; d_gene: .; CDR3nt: TGTGCCAGCAGTGTTTTCGGGGATTATGGCTACACCTTC; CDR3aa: CASSVFGDYGYTF
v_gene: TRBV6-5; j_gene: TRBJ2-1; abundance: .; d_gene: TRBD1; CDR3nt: TGTGCCAGCAGCCGAACCCGTACAGGGGGCAATGAGCAGTTCTTC; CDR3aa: CASSRTRTGGNEQFF
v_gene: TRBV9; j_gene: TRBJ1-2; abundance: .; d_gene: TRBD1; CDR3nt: TGTGCCAGCAGCACCACCCCAGGGACAGGGCATGGCTACACCTTC; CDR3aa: CASSTTPGTGHGYTF
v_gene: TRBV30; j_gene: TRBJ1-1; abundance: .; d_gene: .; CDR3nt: TGTGCCTGGAGTGGACTGTGGAACACTGAAGCTTTCTTT; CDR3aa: CAWSGLWNTEAFF
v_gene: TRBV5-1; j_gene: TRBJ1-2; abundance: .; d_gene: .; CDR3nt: TGCGCCAGCAGCTTGGGTACGGAGCGCTATGGCTACACCTTC; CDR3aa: CASSLGTERYGYTF
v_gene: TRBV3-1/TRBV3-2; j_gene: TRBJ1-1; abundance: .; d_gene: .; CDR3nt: TGTGCCAGCAGCCAAGATCCGGGTCGGGGAACTGAAGCTTTCTTT; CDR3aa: CASSQDPGRGTEAFF
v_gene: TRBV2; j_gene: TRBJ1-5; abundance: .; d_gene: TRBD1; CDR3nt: TGTGCCAGTCACAGGGGGAACAGCAATCAGCCCCAGCATTTT; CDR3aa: CASHRGNSNQPQHF
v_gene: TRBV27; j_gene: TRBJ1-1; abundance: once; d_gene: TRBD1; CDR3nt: TGTGCCAGCAGTCCCCTGCAGGGGGCGCACACTGAAGCTTTCTTT; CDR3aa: CASSPLQGAHTEAFF
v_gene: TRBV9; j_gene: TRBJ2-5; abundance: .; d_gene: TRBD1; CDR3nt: TGTGCCAGCAGCGTAGCCGACAGGGGGCTGGAGACCCAGTACTTC; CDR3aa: CASSVADRGLETQYF
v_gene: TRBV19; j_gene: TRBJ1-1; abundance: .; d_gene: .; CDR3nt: TGTGCCAGTAGTATAGATGGAACGGGGGGGCGAAAAGCTTTCTTT; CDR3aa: CASSIDGTGGRKAFF
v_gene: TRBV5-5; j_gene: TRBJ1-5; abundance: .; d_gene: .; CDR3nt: TGTGCCAGCAGCGCGCCTTATAGCAATCAGCCCCAGCATTTT; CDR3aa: CASSAPYSNQPQHF
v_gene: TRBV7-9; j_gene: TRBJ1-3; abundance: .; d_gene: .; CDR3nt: TGTGCCAGCAGCACCAGCGGCTTAGGGGGTGGAAACACCATATATTTT; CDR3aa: CASSTSGLGGGNTIYF
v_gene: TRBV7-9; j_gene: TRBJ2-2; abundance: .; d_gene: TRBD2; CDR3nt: TGTGCCAGCAGACCCGGACTAGCTACCGGGGAGCTGTTTTTT; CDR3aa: CASRPGLATGELFF
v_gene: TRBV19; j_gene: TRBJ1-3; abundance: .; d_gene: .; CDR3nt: TGTGCCAGCACTCCTCACACGGGTCCCCGGCTCTCTGGAAACACCATATATTTT; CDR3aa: CASTPHTGPRLSGNTIYF
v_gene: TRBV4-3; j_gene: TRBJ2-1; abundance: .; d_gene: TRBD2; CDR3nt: TGCGCCAGCAGCCAGGAACCTAGCGGGAGCTACAATGAGCAGTTCTTC; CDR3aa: CASSQEPSGSYNEQFF
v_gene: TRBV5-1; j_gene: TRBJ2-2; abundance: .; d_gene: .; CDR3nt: TGCGCCAGCACCAACCGGGGAATCACGAACACCGGGGAGCTGTTTTTT; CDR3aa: CASTNRGITNTGELFF
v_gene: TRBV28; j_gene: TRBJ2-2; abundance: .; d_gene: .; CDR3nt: TGTGCCAGCAGTCAGGGCCTAAGGGACACCGGGGAGCTGTTTTTT; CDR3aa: CASSQGLRDTGELFF
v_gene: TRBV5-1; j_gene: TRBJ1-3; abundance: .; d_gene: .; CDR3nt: TGCGCCAGCAGCCCTGACAGCCCCAGACGAAACACCATATATTTT; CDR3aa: CASSPDSPRRNTIYF
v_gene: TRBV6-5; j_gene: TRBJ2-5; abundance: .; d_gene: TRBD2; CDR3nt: TGTGCCAGCAAGAGGACTAGCGGGAGCCAAGAGACCCAGTACTTC; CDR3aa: CASKRTSGSQETQYF
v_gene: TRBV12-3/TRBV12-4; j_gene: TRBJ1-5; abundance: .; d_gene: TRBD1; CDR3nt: TGTGCCAGCAGGGACAGGGGAAATCAGCCCCAGCATTTT; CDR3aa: CASRDRGNQPQHF
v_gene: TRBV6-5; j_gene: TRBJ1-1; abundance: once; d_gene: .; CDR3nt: TGTGCCAGCTTACCAGAAAGCGGTAGGTACACTGAAGCTTTCTTT; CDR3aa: CASLPESGRYTEAFF
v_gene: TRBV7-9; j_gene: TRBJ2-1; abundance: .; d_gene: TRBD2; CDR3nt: TGTGCCAGCAGCTCACGGACTAGCGGGAGGTCCCTTGGTGAGCAGTTCTTC; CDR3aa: CASSSRTSGRSLGEQFF
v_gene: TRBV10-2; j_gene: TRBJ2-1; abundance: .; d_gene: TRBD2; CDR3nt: TGCGCCAGCAGTCGACTAGCGGGATCCTACAATGAGCAGTTCTTC; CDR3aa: CASSRLAGSYNEQFF
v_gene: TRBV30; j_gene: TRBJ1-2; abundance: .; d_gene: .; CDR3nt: TGTGCCGGGGGGGGTCCATGGGATGGCTACACCTTC; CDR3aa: CAGGGPWDGYTF
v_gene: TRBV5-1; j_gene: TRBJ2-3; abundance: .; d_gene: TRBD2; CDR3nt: TGCGCCAGCAGCACTCCAGCGGGGATCACAGATACGCAGTATTTT; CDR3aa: CASSTPAGITDTQYF
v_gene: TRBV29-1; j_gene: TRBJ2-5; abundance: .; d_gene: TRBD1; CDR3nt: TGCAGCGTTTGGGACAGGGGGCGTTCAGAGACCCAGTACTTC; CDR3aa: CSVWDRGRSETQYF
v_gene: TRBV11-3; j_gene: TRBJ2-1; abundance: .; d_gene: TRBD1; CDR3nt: TGTGCCAGCAGCTCCCGGGACAGGCACAATGAGCAGTTCTTC; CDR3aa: CASSSRDRHNEQFF
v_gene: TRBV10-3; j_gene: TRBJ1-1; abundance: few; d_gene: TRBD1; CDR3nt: TGTGCCATCAGTGAACAGACAGGGCTCTTCACTGAAGCTTTCTTT; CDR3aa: CAISEQTGLFTEAFF